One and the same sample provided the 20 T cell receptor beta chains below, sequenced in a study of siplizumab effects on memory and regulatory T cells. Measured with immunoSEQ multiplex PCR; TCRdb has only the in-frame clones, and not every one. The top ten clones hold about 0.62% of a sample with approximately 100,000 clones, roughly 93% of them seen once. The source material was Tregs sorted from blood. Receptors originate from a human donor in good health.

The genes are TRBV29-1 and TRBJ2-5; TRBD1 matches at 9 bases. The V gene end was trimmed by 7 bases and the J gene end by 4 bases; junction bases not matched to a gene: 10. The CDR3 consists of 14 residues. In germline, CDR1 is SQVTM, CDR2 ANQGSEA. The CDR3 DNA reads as TGCAGCGCCACCCTACAGGGGGCGGGAGAGACCCAGTACTTC. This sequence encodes CSATLQGAGETQYF.

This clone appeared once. This chain's CDR3 is CASSVTSLISGNTIYF. The CDR3 DNA sequence: TGTGCCAGCAGCGTGACTTCGTTAATCTCTGGAAACACCATATATTTT. The J gene is TRBJ1-3, the V gene TRBV9; no clear D gene. Germline V gives CDR1 SGDLS, CDR2 YYNGEE. The CDR3 extends over 16 amino acids. Trimming took off 2 bases at V and 0 bases at J, with 12 bases between the two ends.

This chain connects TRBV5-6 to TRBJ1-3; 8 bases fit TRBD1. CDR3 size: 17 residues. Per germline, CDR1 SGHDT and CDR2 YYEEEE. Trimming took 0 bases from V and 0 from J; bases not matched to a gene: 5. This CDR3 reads CASSLAGTGYSGNTIYF. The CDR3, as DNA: TGTGCCAGCAGCTTGGCTGGGACAGGTTACTCTGGAAACACCATATATTTT.

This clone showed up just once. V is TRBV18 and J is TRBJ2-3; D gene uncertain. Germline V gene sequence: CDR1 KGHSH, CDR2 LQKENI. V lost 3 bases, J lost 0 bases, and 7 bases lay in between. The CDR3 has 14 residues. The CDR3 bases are TGTGCCAGCTCACCCACCCCTAGCACAGATACGCAGTATTTT. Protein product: CASSPTPSTDTQYF.

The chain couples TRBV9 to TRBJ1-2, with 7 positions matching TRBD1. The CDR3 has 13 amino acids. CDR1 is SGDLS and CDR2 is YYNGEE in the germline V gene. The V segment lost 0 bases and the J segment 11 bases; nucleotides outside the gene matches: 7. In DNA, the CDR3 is TGTGCCAGCAGCGTAGACCAACAGGGGCCGTACACCTTC. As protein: CASSVDQQGPYTF.

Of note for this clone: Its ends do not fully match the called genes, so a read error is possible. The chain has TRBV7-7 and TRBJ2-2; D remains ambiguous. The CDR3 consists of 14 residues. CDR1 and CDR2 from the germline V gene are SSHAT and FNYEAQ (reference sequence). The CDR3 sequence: CASSLTGHTGELFF. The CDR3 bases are TGTGCTAGCAGCTTGACCGGGCACACCGGGGAGCTGTTTTTT.

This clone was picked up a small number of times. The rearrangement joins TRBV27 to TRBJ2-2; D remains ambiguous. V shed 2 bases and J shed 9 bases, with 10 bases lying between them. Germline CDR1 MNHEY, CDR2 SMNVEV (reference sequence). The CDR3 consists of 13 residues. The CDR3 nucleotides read TGTGCCAGCAGTTTAAACCCTCCGAGGGAGCTGTTTTTT. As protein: CASSLNPPRELFF.

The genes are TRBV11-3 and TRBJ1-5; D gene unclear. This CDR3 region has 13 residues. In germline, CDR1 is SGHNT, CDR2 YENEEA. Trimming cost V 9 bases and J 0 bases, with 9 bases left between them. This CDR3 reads CARLRNSNQPQHF. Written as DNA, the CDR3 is TGTGCCAGGTTACGGAATAGCAATCAGCCCCAGCATTTT.

The CDR3 is CASSSRPGGTEAFF. The CDR3 coding sequence is TGCGCCAGCAGCTCCCGCCCGGGAGGGACTGAAGCTTTCTTT. V usage is TRBV5-1 and J usage is TRBJ1-1; D remains unclear. The germline gives CDR1 SGHRS, CDR2 YFSETQ. This CDR3 is built from 14 residues. V was shortened by 3 bases and J by 5 bases, with 14 bases between the two germline ends.

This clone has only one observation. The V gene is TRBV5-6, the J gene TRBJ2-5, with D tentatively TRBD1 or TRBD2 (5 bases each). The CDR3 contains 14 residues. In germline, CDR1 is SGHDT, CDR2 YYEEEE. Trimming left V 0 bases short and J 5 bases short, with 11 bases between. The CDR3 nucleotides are TGTGCCAGCAGCTTGGTGGGGGTGTGGGAGACCCAGTACTTC. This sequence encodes CASSLVGVWETQYF.

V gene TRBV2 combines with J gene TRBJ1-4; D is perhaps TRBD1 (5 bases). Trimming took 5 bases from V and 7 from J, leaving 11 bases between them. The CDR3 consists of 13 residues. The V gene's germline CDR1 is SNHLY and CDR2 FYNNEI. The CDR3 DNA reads TGTGCCAGCAGTCAGGGAACAGGTGAAAAACTGTTTTTT. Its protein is CASSQGTGEKLFF.

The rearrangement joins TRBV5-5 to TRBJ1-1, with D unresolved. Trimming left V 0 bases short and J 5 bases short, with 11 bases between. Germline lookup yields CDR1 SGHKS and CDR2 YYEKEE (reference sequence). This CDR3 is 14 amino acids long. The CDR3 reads CASSLAPGITEAFF. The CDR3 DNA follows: TGTGCCAGCAGCTTGGCCCCGGGGATAACTGAAGCTTTCTTT.

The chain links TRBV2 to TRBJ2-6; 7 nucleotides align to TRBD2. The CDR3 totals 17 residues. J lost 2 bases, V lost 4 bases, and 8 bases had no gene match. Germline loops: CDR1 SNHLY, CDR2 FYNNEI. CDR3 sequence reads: CASSGRTRITGANVLTF. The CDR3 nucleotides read TGTGCCAGCAGTGGACGGACTAGGATCACTGGGGCCAACGTCCTGACTTTC.

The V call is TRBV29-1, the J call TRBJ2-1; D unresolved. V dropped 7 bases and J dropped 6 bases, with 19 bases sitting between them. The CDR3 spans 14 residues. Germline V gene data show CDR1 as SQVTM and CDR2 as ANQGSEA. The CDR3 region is CSAQGFSWSNEQFF. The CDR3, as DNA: TGCAGCGCCCAAGGGTTTTCTTGGAGCAATGAGCAGTTCTTC.

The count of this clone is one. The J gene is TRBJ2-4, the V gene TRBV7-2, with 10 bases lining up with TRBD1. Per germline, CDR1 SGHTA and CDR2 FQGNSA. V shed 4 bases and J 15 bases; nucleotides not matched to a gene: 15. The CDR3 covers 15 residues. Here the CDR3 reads CASSSYDRGLFSLYF. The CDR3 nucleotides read TGTGCCAGCAGCTCCTACGACAGGGGGCTGTTCTCCCTGTACTTC.

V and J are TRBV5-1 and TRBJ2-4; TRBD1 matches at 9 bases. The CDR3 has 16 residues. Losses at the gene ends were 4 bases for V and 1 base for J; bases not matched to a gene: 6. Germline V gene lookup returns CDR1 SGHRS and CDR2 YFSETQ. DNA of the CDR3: TGCGCCAGCAGCCCCGGACAGGGGCGCGCCAAAAACATTCAGTACTTC. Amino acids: CASSPGQGRAKNIQYF.

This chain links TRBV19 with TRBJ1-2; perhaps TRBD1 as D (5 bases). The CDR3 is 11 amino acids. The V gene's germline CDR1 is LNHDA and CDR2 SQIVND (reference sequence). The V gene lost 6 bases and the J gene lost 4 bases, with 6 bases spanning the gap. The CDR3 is CASRGVYGYTF. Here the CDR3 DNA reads TGTGCCAGTAGGGGGGTCTATGGCTACACCTTC.

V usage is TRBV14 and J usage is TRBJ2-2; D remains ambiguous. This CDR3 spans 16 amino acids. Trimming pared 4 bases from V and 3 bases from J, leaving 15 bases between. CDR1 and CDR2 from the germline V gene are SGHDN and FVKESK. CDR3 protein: CASSPLRASYTGELFF. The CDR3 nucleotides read TGTGCCAGCAGCCCCCTAAGAGCGAGCTACACCGGGGAGCTGTTTTTT.

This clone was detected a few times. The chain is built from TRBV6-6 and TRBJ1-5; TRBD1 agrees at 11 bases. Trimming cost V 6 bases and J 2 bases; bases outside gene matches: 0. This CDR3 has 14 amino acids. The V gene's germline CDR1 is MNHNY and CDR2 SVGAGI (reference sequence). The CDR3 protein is CASRGQGGNQPQHF. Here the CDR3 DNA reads TGTGCCAGCAGGGGACAGGGGGGCAATCAGCCCCAGCATTTT.

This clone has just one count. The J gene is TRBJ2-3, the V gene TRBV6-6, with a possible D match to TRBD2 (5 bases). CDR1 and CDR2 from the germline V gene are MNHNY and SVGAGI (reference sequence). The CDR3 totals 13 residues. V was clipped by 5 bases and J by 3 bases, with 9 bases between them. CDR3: CASSGEGTDTQYF. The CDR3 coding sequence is TGTGCCAGCAGTGGCGAGGGAACAGATACGCAGTATTTT.